The 11 T cell receptor beta chains presented below share a single source sample, sequenced in a study of type 1 regulatory T cells. MiXCR, applied by TCRdb to the reads, yields one record per CDR3 protein. This table has approximately 97,000 distinct CDR3 sequences, roughly 28% appearing once. Sequences were obtained from CD4+ T cells, either the whole sample or a sorted fraction (not recorded which). Receptor source: a human donor in good health.

Points on this clonotype: This is likely a read error, given that the CDR3 carries no conserved phenylalanine or tryptophan at its end. The V call is TRBV20-1, the J call TRBJ2-5, with 12 bases that match TRBD2. J was trimmed by 4 bases and V by 1 base; bases with no gene match: 16. The germline gives CDR1 DFQATT, CDR2 SNEGSKA (reference sequence). The CDR3 totals 19 residues. The CDR3 sequence: CSARAPLGLAGSSGETQYY. The CDR3, as DNA: TGCAGTGCTAGAGCCCCGCTGGGACTAGCGGGTAGCAGCGGAGAGACCCAGTACTAC.

The CDR3: CASRTHGVTGYTF. CDR3 coding DNA: TGTGCCAGCAGAACACACGGGGTCACTGGCTACACCTTC. The chain joins TRBV27 to TRBJ1-2, with no clear D. V lost 6 bases and J lost 7, with 15 bases in between. The CDR3 consists of 13 residues. CDR1 MNHEY and CDR2 SMNVEV come from the germline V gene (reference sequence).

About this clonotype: One junction end disagrees with the germline gene, perhaps due to a read error. The V and J genes are TRBV20-1 and TRBJ2-1, with unresolved D. This CDR3 has 12 amino acids. Germline values: CDR1 DFQATT, CDR2 SNEGSKA (reference sequence). The CDR3 region has the DNA TGCAGTGCCAGAGTCAGCTCCAATGAGCAGTTCTTC. Protein: CSARVSSNEQFF.

The V call is TRBV5-1, the J call TRBJ2-5, with D tentatively TRBD2 (5 bases). The CDR3 has 13 residues. Germline-derived CDR1 and CDR2 are SGHRS and YFSETQ. Between the trimmed V and J ends, which lost 1 base and 3 bases, there was a span of 7 bases. CDR3 residues: CASSLYGEETQYF. The CDR3 DNA reads as TGCGCCAGCAGCTTGTACGGGGAAGAGACCCAGTACTTC.

This clonotype was detected only a few times. The chain employs TRBV4-1 and TRBJ2-7; 9 positions match TRBD1. This CDR3 spans 15 amino acids. J gave up 6 bases and V 5 bases, and 11 bases lay outside the gene matches. Germline CDR1 is MGHRA and CDR2 is YSYEKL. Here the CDR3 reads CASSIRDRVFSEQYF. The DNA for the CDR3 is TGCGCCAGCAGCATACGGGACAGGGTTTTCTCCGAGCAGTACTTC.

This clonotype has only a few counts. The chain has TRBV5-6 and TRBJ2-7, with TRBD1 matching over 12 bases. Trimming took 8 bases from V and 0 from J; bases not matched to a gene: 21. Germline lookup yields CDR1 SGHDT and CDR2 YYEEEE. This CDR3 spans 20 amino acids. The CDR3 bases are TGTGCCAGTAGCAGCTTGGGGCGCCCGGGACAGGGGGCTATCTCCTACGAGCAGTACTTC. Its translation: CASSSLGRPGQGAISYEQYF.

A word on this clonotype: A much larger clone lies one base from this, so it may be a read error. The chain employs TRBV7-2 and TRBJ2-4; D is unclear. V lost 3 bases, J lost 3 bases, and 9 bases lay in between. This CDR3 contains 14 residues. CDR1 SGHTA and CDR2 FQGNSA come from the germline V gene. The CDR3 is CASSLRGLKNIQYF. DNA of the CDR3: TGTGCCAGCAGCTTGCGTGGGCTCAAAAACATTCAGTACTTC.

This clonotype occurred once. One end of the junction varies from germline; a read error may be responsible. V is TRBV6-6 and J is TRBJ1-2, with 8 bases fitting TRBD1. The length of the CDR3 is 16 residues. Germline V gives CDR1 MNHNY, CDR2 SVGAGI (reference sequence). CDR3 nucleotides: TGTCCCAGCAGCAGCGCAGGGGGCGCGAGGGGACAGGGCTACACCTTC. Amino acids: CPSSSAGGARGQGYTF.

This clonotype was seen a handful of times. The rearrangement uses TRBV7-9 and TRBJ2-2, with D hard to call. CDR1 and CDR2 from the germline V gene are SEHNR and FQNEAQ (reference sequence). The CDR3 covers 19 residues. Trimming took 7 bases from V and 6 from J, leaving 30 bases between them. The CDR3 here is CASILPTRAHDLKAGELFF. The DNA of the CDR3 is TGTGCCAGCATCCTACCCACCCGGGCGCATGATTTGAAAGCCGGGGAGCTGTTTTTT.

This clonotype is a singleton in its sample. The chain links TRBV6-6 to TRBJ2-7, with D possibly matching TRBD2 (7 bases). Germline lookup yields CDR1 MNHNY and CDR2 SVGAGI (reference sequence). Trimming removed 2 bases from V and 3 bases from J, with 17 bases in between. The CDR3 covers 16 residues. CDR3 sequence: CASSYQGRGGVYEQYF. CDR3 DNA sequence: TGTGCCAGCAGTTACCAAGGGAGGGGGGGAGTCTACGAGCAGTACTTC.

The genes are TRBV20-1 and TRBJ2-3; possible D gene TRBD2, 6 bases. Germline V gene lookup returns CDR1 DFQATT and CDR2 SNEGSKA (reference sequence). With 0 bases removed from V and 4 bases from J, the gap between germline ends came to 14 bases. The CDR3 totals 15 residues. CDR3 nucleotides: TGCAGTGCTAGAGATCCCTGGGACTCCCCAGATACGCAGTATTTT. Encoded protein: CSARDPWDSPDTQYF.